The 2 T cell receptor beta chains given below trace back to one sample, sequenced in a study of blood T cell repertoires in COVID-19. Using immunoSEQ multiplex PCR, the repertoire was profiled, and TCRdb retains in-frame clones only, with some absent. The repertoire holds roughly 200,000 clones, with about 90% as singletons. Sequenced material: peripheral blood. The receptors were sampled from a man aged 50 to 60 with acute or convalescent COVID-19.

The chain recombines TRBV28 with TRBJ1-1; TRBD1 aligns across 8 bases. The V gene's germline CDR1 is MDHEN and CDR2 SYDVKM. The CDR3 totals 13 residues. The V segment lost 6 bases and the J segment 7 bases; nucleotides outside the gene matches: 7. This CDR3 is CASRSGQVNEAFF. CDR3 DNA sequence: TGTGCCAGCAGGTCGGGACAGGTAAATGAAGCTTTCTTT.

The rearrangement uses TRBV7-9 and TRBJ1-5; D is uncertain. Trimming took 6 bases from V and 7 from J, leaving 16 bases between them. The CDR3 runs to 14 residues. Germline CDR1 is SEHNR and CDR2 is FQNEAQ (reference sequence). The CDR3 sequence is CASSKAGIRQPQHF. Written as DNA, the CDR3 is TGTGCCAGCAGTAAGGCCGGCATCAGGCAGCCCCAGCATTTT.